The rows below give T cell receptor beta chains drawn from one sample of a study of identical twins. Each CDR3 protein is one row after TCRdb ran MiXCR on the 5' RACE reads. The data contain a few hundred thousand distinct CDR3 sequences, approximately 8.6% of them singletons. These same records also appear under a second study, on yellow fever vaccine responses in identical twins.

Sequencing used CD8+ T cells sorted from blood. The source of these receptors is a woman between 18 and 29 years old in good health. The CDR3 runs from the conserved cysteine through the conserved F or W. The order of the fields is clone size, D gene, V gene, J gene, CDR3 DNA, CDR3 protein. A D gene is named only where the DNA matches it firmly. Size is stated for part of the rows, as once, few or many counts, or as a class when the clone is expanded.

>few|NA|TRBV20-1|TRBJ2-3
TGCAGTGCTAAAGGATTAGGCACAGATACGCAGTATTTT
CSAKGLGTDTQYF
>NA|NA|TRBV20-1|TRBJ2-7
TGCAGTGCTAGAGGAGGAAGGGACATACCCCCTTACGAGCAGTACTTC
CSARGGRDIPPYEQYF
>few|TRBD1|TRBV3-1|TRBJ2-7
TGTGCCAGCAGCCTCTCCTGGGGACAGGGGCCCTACGAGCAGTACTTC
CASSLSWGQGPYEQYF
>many|TRBD1|TRBV24-1|TRBJ2-7
TGTGCCACCAGTGATTGGGGAACAGGGGGCTACGAGCAGTACTTC
CATSDWGTGGYEQYF
>many|NA|TRBV29-1|TRBJ2-2
TGCAGCGTTGAAGCAGGGGCTAACACCGGGGAGCTGTTTTTT
CSVEAGANTGELFF
>NA|TRBD1|TRBV6-2/TRBV6-3|TRBJ1-1
TGTGCCAAAGAGGGCCCTAACAGGGGTACTGAAGCTTTCTTT
CAKEGPNRGTEAFF
>NA|TRBD1|TRBV5-1|TRBJ2-7
TGCGCCAGCAGCTGGAGAGGACAGGGGGCGTACGAGCAGTACTTC
CASSWRGQGAYEQYF
>NA|NA|TRBV11-1|TRBJ2-1
TGTGCCAGCAGCTTAGCGCGGAGGGGGGGATACAATGAGCAGTTCTTC
CASSLARRGGYNEQFF
>many|NA|TRBV29-1|TRBJ2-2
TGCAGCGTTGAGAGCGCCCATCTAAACACCGGGGAGCTGTTTTTT
CSVESAHLNTGELFF
>many|NA|TRBV7-8|TRBJ2-5
TGTGCCAGCAGCTTGGACAGCCAAGAGACCCAGTACTTC
CASSLDSQETQYF
>NA|TRBD2|TRBV20-1|TRBJ2-3
TGCAGTGCTAGACTAGGACTAGCGGGGGCCTTACGGCCAGATACGCAGTATTTT
CSARLGLAGALRPDTQYF